A selection of T cell receptor beta chains follows, all from one sample in a study of CD8+CD57+ T cells in acquired aplastic anemia. TCRdb analysed the reads with MiXCR anew, one entry per CDR3 protein. The table has hundreds of thousands of distinct CDR3 sequences, roughly 53% seen once. Sequencing was done on a sample of sorted CD4+, CD8+, or CD8+CD57+ T cells (not recorded which) from PBMCs. The receptors were gathered from a human donor with aplastic anemia. Each CDR3 is given with its conserved first and last residue. A D gene is named only where the DNA matches it firmly. Not every row has a clone size; where given, it reads once, few, many or a size class.

abundance	v_gene	len	d_gene	j_gene	CDR3aa	CDR3nt
-	TRBV7-8	14	-	TRBJ1-2	CASSLIGQYYGYTF	TGTGCCAGCAGCTTAATTGGACAGTACTATGGCTACACCTTC
-	TRBV29-1	11	-	TRBJ2-3	CSLGRTDTQYF	TGCAGCTTGGGCAGGACAGATACGCAGTATTTT
few	TRBV5-1	14	TRBD1	TRBJ2-7	CASTLTGVVYEQYF	TGCGCCAGCACCTTGACAGGGGTTGTCTACGAGCAGTACTTC
-	TRBV20-1	14	TRBD2	TRBJ2-3	CSARDAGGADTQYF	TGCAGTGCTAGGGACGCCGGGGGGGCAGATACGCAGTATTTT
many	TRBV20-1	14	TRBD1	TRBJ1-2	CSAGTTGSEVGYTF	TGCAGTGCTGGAACGACAGGGTCCGAAGTTGGCTACACCTTC
many	TRBV7-2	15	TRBD1	TRBJ2-7	CASSVSGTGAHEQYF	TGTGCCAGCAGCGTCTCCGGGACAGGGGCCCACGAGCAGTACTTC
many	TRBV7-3	15	TRBD1	TRBJ2-2	CASSRQGANAGELFF	TGTGCCAGCAGCCGACAGGGGGCGAACGCCGGGGAGCTGTTTTTT
many	TRBV6-6	13	-	TRBJ1-1	CASSFYRATEAFF	TGTGCCAGCAGTTTTTACAGGGCCACTGAAGCTTTCTTT
-	TRBV20-1	13	-	TRBJ2-1	CSATSPTGPEQFF	TGCAGTGCTACCTCTCCTACTGGGCCTGAGCAGTTCTTC
-	TRBV24-1	16	TRBD2	TRBJ2-3	CATSDPGLVGVDTQYF	TGTGCCACCAGTGATCCGGGACTAGTGGGAGTCGATACGCAGTATTTT
many	TRBV15	13	-	TRBJ1-1	CATSRDREAEAFF	TGTGCCACCAGCAGAGACAGGGAGGCTGAAGCTTTCTTT
many	TRBV15	18	-	TRBJ1-1	CATSRDRTSRAVNTEAFF	TGTGCCACCAGCAGAGATCGAACTAGCAGGGCAGTGAACACTGAAGCTTTCTTT
-	TRBV3-1	16	-	TRBJ1-2	CASSQGDRDFTYGYTF	TGTGCCAGCAGCCAGGGGGACCGGGACTTTACTTATGGCTACACCTTC
-	TRBV6-5	16	-	TRBJ1-5	CASSPRGQGSNQPQHF	TGTGCCAGCAGCCCCCGTGGGCAGGGAAGTAATCAGCCCCAGCATTTT
many	TRBV5-8	17	TRBD2	TRBJ2-5	CASSLSGTSGVQETQYF	TGTGCCAGCAGCTTGTCGGGGACTAGCGGGGTTCAAGAGACCCAGTACTTC
-	TRBV4-1	19	TRBD2	TRBJ2-1	CASSQEAGVSGRFYNEQFF	TGCGCCAGCAGCCAAGAAGCTGGGGTTAGCGGGAGATTTTACAATGAGCAGTTCTTC
many	TRBV2	15	-	TRBJ2-3	CASREQRGGPDTQYF	TGTGCCAGCAGGGAACAAAGAGGAGGCCCAGATACGCAGTATTTT
many	TRBV19	14	-	TRBJ1-2	CASSIFVGGGGYTF	TGTGCCAGTAGTATTTTTGTTGGCGGCGGTGGCTACACCTTC
many	TRBV6-5	14	-	TRBJ2-7	CASAVGVGSYEQYF	TGTGCCAGCGCGGTGGGGGTGGGATCTTACGAGCAGTACTTC
-	TRBV9	14	-	TRBJ1-2	CASSSGGGIYGYTF	TGTGCCAGCAGCTCTGGTGGGGGGATCTATGGCTACACCTTC
many	TRBV10-3	13	-	TRBJ2-5	CATRSVDKETQYF	TGTGCCACTCGGTCCGTGGACAAAGAGACCCAGTACTTC
many	TRBV7-9	14	TRBD1	TRBJ1-3	CASREQGTTNTIYF	TGTGCCAGCCGCGAACAGGGGACTACCAACACCATATATTTT
many	TRBV7-2	16	TRBD2	TRBJ2-5	CASSLGLAGDQETQYF	TGTGCCAGCAGCTTAGGGCTAGCGGGGGACCAAGAGACCCAGTACTTC
-	TRBV2	17	-	TRBJ2-5	CASSEGIKLAGQETQYF	TGTGCCAGCAGTGAAGGCATTAAACTTGCCGGCCAAGAGACCCAGTACTTC
-	TRBV7-9	13	TRBD1	TRBJ1-2	CASSLRQGNGYTF	TGTGCCAGCAGCTTAAGACAGGGAAATGGCTACACCTTC
-	TRBV5-1	14	-	TRBJ2-5	CASSLIGGQETQYF	TGCGCCAGCAGCTTGATTGGGGGCCAAGAGACCCAGTACTTC
-	TRBV19	13	TRBD1	TRBJ1-1	CASSSRGNPEAFF	TGTGCCAGTAGTAGCAGGGGGAACCCTGAAGCTTTCTTC
-	TRBV7-8	17	TRBD1	TRBJ2-7	CASSLGGTGLISYEQYF	TGTGCCAGCAGCTTAGGAGGGACAGGACTGATCTCCTACGAGCAGTACTTC
many	TRBV20-1	11	-	TRBJ1-1	CSARQDTEAFF	TGCAGTGCTAGACAGGACACTGAAGCTTTCTTT
few	TRBV7-9	16	TRBD1	TRBJ1-4	CASSVGQLRAEEKLFF	TGTGCCAGCAGCGTGGGACAGCTACGAGCAGAGGAAAAACTGTTTTTT
many	TRBV12-3/TRBV12-4	16	-	TRBJ1-5	CASSLGGSTGNQPQHF	TGTGCCAGCAGTCTAGGGGGTTCGACGGGCAATCAGCCCCAGCATTTT
few	TRBV2	15	-	TRBJ1-2	CASSLLQGHRYGYTF	TGTGCCAGCAGTCTCCTCCAGGGACACCGGTATGGCTACACCTTC
many	TRBV5-1	15	-	TRBJ2-7	CASSLDSGDPYEQYF	TGCGCCAGCAGCTTGGATTCAGGCGATCCCTACGAGCAGTACTTC
many	TRBV6-1	11	-	TRBJ1-6	CASSGSTPLHF	TGTGCCAGCAGTGGAAGTACACCCCTCCACTTT
many	TRBV5-1	16	TRBD1	TRBJ2-7	CASSLAVTGGLHEQYF	TGCGCCAGCAGCTTGGCCGTGACAGGGGGTCTCCACGAGCAGTACTTC
many	TRBV20-1	15	TRBD1	TRBJ1-1	CSAEPGTGGITEAFF	TGCAGTGCGGAACCCGGGACAGGGGGCATCACTGAAGCTTTCTTT
few	TRBV5-1	15	TRBD2	TRBJ2-1	CASSAGLAGFNEQFF	TGCGCCAGCAGCGCGGGACTAGCGGGGTTCAATGAGCAGTTCTTC
few	TRBV7-8	15	-	TRBJ2-7	CASRLRALSSYEQYF	TGTGCCAGCAGGCTCAGGGCACTGAGCTCCTACGAGCAGTACTTC
-	TRBV12-3/TRBV12-4	13	TRBD1	TRBJ1-2	CASSWDRGRGYTF	TGTGCCAGCAGTTGGGACAGGGGCCGGGGCTACACCTTC
many	TRBV7-2	15	TRBD1	TRBJ2-1	CASSLDRGSYNEQFF	TGTGCCAGCAGCTTGGACAGGGGCTCCTACAATGAGCAGTTCTTC
many	TRBV30	15	TRBD1	TRBJ1-6	CAWSDFRDRDAPLHF	TGTGCCTGGAGCGACTTCCGGGACAGGGATGCACCCCTCCACTTT
few	TRBV20-1	14	TRBD2	TRBJ2-1	CSAPRGGVYNEQFF	TGCAGTGCTCCTCGGGGGGGGGTCTACAATGAGCAGTTCTTC
-	TRBV9	16	TRBD2	TRBJ2-4	CASSQNAGVGESIQYF	TGTGCCAGCAGCCAGAACGCGGGGGTAGGAGAGAGCATTCAGTACTTC
-	TRBV12-3/TRBV12-4	15	-	TRBJ1-1	CASSSTGLGNTEAFF	TGTGCCAGCAGTTCAACAGGGCTGGGGAACACTGAAGCTTTCTTT
many	TRBV6-5	14	-	TRBJ1-4	CASRKPERGEKLFF	TGTGCCAGCAGGAAACCTGAACGAGGTGAAAAACTGTTTTTT
many	TRBV24-1	15	-	TRBJ2-1	CATSDWPTDNNEQFF	TGTGCCACCAGTGATTGGCCCACAGACAACAATGAGCAGTTCTTC
-	TRBV15	16	TRBD1	TRBJ2-7	CATSRDPTGGLYEQYF	TGTGCCACCAGCAGAGATCCGACAGGGGGCCTGTACGAGCAGTACTTC
many	TRBV12-3/TRBV12-4	13	TRBD1	TRBJ1-5	CASSLQGNQPQHF	TGTGCCAGCAGTCTACAGGGGAATCAGCCCCAGCATTTT